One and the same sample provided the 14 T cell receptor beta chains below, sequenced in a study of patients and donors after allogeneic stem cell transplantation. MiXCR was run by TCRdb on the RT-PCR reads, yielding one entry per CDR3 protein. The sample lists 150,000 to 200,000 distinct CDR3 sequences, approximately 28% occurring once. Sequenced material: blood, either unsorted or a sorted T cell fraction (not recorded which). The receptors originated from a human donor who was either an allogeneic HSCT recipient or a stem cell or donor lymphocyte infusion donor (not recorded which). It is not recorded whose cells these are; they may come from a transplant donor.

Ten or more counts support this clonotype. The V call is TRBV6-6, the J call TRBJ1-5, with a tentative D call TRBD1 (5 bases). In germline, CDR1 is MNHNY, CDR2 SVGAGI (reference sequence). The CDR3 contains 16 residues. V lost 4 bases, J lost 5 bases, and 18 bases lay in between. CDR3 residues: CASSFYFEEGDQPQHF. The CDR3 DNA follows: TGTGCCAGCAGTTTTTATTTCGAGGAAGGGGATCAGCCCCAGCATTTT.

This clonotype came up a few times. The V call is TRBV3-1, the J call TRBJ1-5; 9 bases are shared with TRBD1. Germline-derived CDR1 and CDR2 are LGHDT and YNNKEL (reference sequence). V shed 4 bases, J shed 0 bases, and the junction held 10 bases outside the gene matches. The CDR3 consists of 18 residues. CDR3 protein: CASSLGTGRGDSNQPQHF. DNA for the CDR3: TGTGCCAGCAGCCTGGGGACAGGGAGAGGGGATAGCAATCAGCCCCAGCATTTT.

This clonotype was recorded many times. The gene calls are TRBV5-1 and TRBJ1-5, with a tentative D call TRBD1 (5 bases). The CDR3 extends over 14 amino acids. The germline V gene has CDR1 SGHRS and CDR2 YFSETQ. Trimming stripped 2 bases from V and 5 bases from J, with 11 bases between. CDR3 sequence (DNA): TGCGCCAGCAGCTTAGAGGGGACGGATCAGCCCCAGCATTTT. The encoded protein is CASSLEGTDQPQHF.

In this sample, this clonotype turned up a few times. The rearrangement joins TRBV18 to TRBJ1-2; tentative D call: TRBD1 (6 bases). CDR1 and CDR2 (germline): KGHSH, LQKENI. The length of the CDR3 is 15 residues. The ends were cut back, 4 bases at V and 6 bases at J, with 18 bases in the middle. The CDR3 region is CASSLIQGDEDGYTF. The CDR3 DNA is TGTGCCAGCTCACTCATACAGGGAGATGAGGATGGCTACACCTTC.

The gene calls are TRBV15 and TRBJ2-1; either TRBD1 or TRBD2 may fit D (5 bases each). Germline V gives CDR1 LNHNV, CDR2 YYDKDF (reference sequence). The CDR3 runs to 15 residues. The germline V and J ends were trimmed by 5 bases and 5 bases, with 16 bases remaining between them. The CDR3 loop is CATSSNPGPDNEQFF. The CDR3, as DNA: TGTGCCACCAGCTCGAACCCGGGACCTGACAATGAGCAGTTCTTC.

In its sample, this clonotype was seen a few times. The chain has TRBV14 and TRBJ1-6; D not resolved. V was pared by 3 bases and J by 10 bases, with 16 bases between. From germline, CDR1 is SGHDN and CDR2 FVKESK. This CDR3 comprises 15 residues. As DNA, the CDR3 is TGTGCCAGCAGCCAGGAAGAATTAGACGGCTCACCCCTCCACTTT. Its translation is CASSQEELDGSPLHF.

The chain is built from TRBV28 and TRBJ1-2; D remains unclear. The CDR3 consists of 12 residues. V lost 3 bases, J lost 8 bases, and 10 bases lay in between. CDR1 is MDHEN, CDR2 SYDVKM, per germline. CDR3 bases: TGTGCCAGCAGTTTCCTTATGCGGGGCTACACCTTC. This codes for CASSFLMRGYTF.

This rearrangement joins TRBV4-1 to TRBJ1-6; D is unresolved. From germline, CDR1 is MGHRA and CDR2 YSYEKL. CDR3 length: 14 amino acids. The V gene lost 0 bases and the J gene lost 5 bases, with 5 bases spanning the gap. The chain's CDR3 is CASSQERDNSPLHF. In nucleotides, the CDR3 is TGCGCCAGCAGCCAAGAAAGGGATAATTCACCCCTCCACTTT.

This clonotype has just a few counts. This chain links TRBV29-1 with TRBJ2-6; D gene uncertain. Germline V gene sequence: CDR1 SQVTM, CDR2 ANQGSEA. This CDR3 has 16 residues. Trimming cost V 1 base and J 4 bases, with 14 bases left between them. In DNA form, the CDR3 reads TGCAGCGTTGAAGTCCCCAGGCCAACCGGGGCCAACGTCCTGACTTTC. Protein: CSVEVPRPTGANVLTF.

This chain's CDR3 is CASSYNYNSVPQPQHF. The CDR3 DNA is TGTGCCAGCAGTTACAACTATAATAGCGTCCCTCAGCCCCAGCATTTT. The chain carries TRBV6-2 or TRBV6-3 and TRBJ1-5; D is uncertain. V was trimmed by 2 bases and J by 6 bases, leaving 17 bases between them. In germline, CDR1 is MNHEY, CDR2 SVGEGT. CDR3 length: 16 amino acids.

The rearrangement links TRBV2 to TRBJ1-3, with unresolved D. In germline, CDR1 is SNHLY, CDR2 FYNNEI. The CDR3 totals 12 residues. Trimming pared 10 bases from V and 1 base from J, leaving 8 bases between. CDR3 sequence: CATVGSGNTIYF. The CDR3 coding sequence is TGTGCCACCGTCGGTTCTGGAAACACCATATATTTT.

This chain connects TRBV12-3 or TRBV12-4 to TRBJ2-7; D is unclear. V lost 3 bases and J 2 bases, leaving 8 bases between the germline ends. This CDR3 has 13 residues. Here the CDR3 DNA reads TGTGCCAGCAGTTTTGACACAACCTACGAGCAGTACTTC. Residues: CASSFDTTYEQYF.

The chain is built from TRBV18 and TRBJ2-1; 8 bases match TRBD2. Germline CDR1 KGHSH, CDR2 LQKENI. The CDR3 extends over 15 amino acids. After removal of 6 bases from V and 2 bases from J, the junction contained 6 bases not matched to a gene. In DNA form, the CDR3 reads TGTGCCAGCTCGTACTCTAGCGGGCCCTACAATGAGCAGTTCTTC. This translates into CASSYSSGPYNEQFF.

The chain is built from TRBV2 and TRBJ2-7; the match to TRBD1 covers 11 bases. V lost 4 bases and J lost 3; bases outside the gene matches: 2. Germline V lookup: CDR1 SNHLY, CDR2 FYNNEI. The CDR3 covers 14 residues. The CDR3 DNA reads TGTGCCAGCAGTGGGACAGGGGGCCGCTACGAGCAGTACTTC. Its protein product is CASSGTGGRYEQYF.